These 13 T cell receptor beta chains were sequenced from one sample in a study of T cell repertoires in cytomegalovirus infection. Which antigens these TCRs recognize remains unknown. TCRdb passed the reads through MiXCR, listing each CDR3 protein once. In the table there are a few hundred thousand distinct CDR3 sequences, around two fifths of which are singletons. The specimen comprised cultured PBMCs, sampled from culture after CMV antigen stimulation. Receptors originate from a human donor in good health (CMV status not recorded). Some clones in this sample may be carry-over from other donors' samples.

The CDR3 loop is CASSQEGSGSYQETQYF. The CDR3, as DNA: TGCGCCAGCAGCCAAGAAGGTAGCGGGAGCTATCAAGAGACCCAGTACTTC. This chain links TRBV4-3 with TRBJ2-5; 9 bases match TRBD2. The CDR3 spans 17 residues. Germline values: CDR1 LGHNA, CDR2 YSLEER. V lost 0 bases, J lost 2 bases, and 7 bases stayed unmatched.

This clonotype occurred a few times. V gene TRBV12-3 or TRBV12-4 combines with J gene TRBJ2-3, with D perhaps assigned TRBD1 or TRBD2 (5 bases each). The CDR3 runs to 13 residues. V was cut by 4 bases and J by 2 bases, with 7 bases left in between. CDR3 nucleotides: TGTGCCAGCAGTTGGGGGACCACAGATACGCAGTATTTT. It specifies CASSWGTTDTQYF.

The V call is TRBV4-2, the J call TRBJ2-7, with D possibly being TRBD2 (5 bases). The germline V gene has CDR1 LGHNA and CDR2 YNFKEQ. Trimming stripped 1 base from V and 6 bases from J, with 13 bases between. There are 14 residues in the CDR3. CDR3 sequence (DNA): TGTGCCAGCAGCCAAGGAGCCGGGGTCGGCGAGCAGTACTTC. Its translation is CASSQGAGVGEQYF.

In its sample, this clonotype was seen a few times. V gene TRBV6-5 combines with J gene TRBJ2-1; D is perhaps TRBD2 (7 bases). The V gene's germline CDR1 is MNHEY and CDR2 SVGAGI. The CDR3 is 14 amino acids. V shed 5 bases and J shed 10 bases, with 18 bases lying between them. CDR3 nucleotide sequence: TGTGCCAGCAGTCCCCCCGGGGGGCAAAGGGAGCAGTTCTTC. Protein sequence: CASSPPGGQREQFF.

CDR3 sequence (DNA): TGTGCCATCAGTTTAGCGGGGGGCGCCTCTAGCACAGATACGCAGTATTTT. As protein: CAISLAGGASSTDTQYF. The genes are TRBV10-3 and TRBJ2-3, with 10 bases that match TRBD2. CDR3 length equals 17 residues. The junction had 8 bases not matched to a gene; V was cut back by 5 bases and J by 0 bases. Germline loops: CDR1 ENHRY, CDR2 SYGVKD.

This clonotype showed up just a few times. The chain employs TRBV6-2 or TRBV6-3 and TRBJ2-1; D possibly corresponds to TRBD2 (6 bases). CDR3 size: 16 residues. Germline V gives CDR1 MNHEY, CDR2 SVGEGT. V was pared by 8 bases and J by 1 base, with 18 bases between. CDR3 sequence reads: CASQTPLARSYNEQFF. CDR3 nucleotide sequence: TGTGCCAGCCAAACCCCCCTAGCGCGGTCCTACAATGAGCAGTTCTTC.

This clonotype was observed once. The rearrangement uses TRBV6-2 or TRBV6-3 and TRBJ2-5; tentative D call: TRBD2 (6 bases). The CDR3 is 15 residues long. The V end lost 4 bases, the J end lost 0 bases, and 12 bases lay between the germline ends. Per germline, CDR1 MNHEY and CDR2 SVGEGT. The CDR3 protein is CASSSHQRDQETQYF. The CDR3, as DNA: TGTGCCAGCAGTTCCCACCAGCGGGACCAAGAGACCCAGTACTTC.

The chain combines TRBV20-1 with TRBJ1-6; 7 positions agree with TRBD1. After removal of 6 bases from V and 8 bases from J, the junction contained 13 bases not matched to a gene. The CDR3 loop spans 15 amino acids. CDR1 DFQATT and CDR2 SNEGSKA come from the germline V gene (reference sequence). In nucleotides, the CDR3 is TGCAGTGCGCCTCGGACAGGCCCTGAATATTCACCCCTCCACTTT. Translation: CSAPRTGPEYSPLHF.

In its sample, this clonotype was seen a few times. The rearrangement uses TRBV7-2 and TRBJ2-7; D is unresolved. Trimming took off 5 bases at V and 2 bases at J, with 10 bases between the two ends. The CDR3 totals 13 residues. The germline V gene encodes CDR1 SGHTA and CDR2 FQGNSA. The CDR3 loop is CASSPIGAYEQYF. As DNA, the CDR3 is TGTGCCAGCAGCCCAATTGGGGCCTACGAGCAGTACTTC.

This sequence joins TRBV28 and TRBJ2-1, with 8 bases identical to TRBD2. The CDR3 has 20 residues. CDR1 and CDR2 from the germline V gene are MDHEN and SYDVKM. V dropped 6 bases and J dropped 3; count of bases not matched to a gene: 22. CDR3 in amino acids: CASSPVRLTGGLINYNEQFF. The CDR3 DNA reads as TGTGCCAGCAGCCCCGTCCGGTTGACGGGGGGGCTTATTAACTACAATGAGCAGTTCTTC.

V usage is TRBV6-2 or TRBV6-3 and J usage is TRBJ1-6; 7 bases line up with TRBD1. J lost 7 bases, V lost 6 bases, and 9 bases had no gene match. From germline, CDR1 is MNHEY and CDR2 SVGEGT. This CDR3 is built from 15 residues. CDR3 DNA: TGTGCCAGCAGGAGATGGACAGGTCGGAATTCACCCCTCCACTTT. Protein: CASRRWTGRNSPLHF.

This clonotype occurred a few times. The chain is built from TRBV27 and TRBJ2-7; 7 bases align to TRBD1. The CDR3 runs to 15 residues. With V trimmed by 3 bases and J by 2 bases, 7 bases remained unmatched. Germline assignment: CDR1 MNHEY and CDR2 SMNVEV (reference sequence). The CDR3: CASSLAAGGTYEQYF. In nucleotides, the CDR3 is TGTGCCAGCAGTTTGGCGGCAGGGGGAACCTACGAGCAGTACTTC.

This clonotype has a single count. This rearrangement joins TRBV4-1 to TRBJ1-5; no definite D call. Trimming cost V 0 bases and J 1 base, with 7 bases left between them. There are 15 residues in the CDR3. Germline values: CDR1 MGHRA, CDR2 YSYEKL. CDR3 residues: CASSQDSWSNQPQHF. DNA for the CDR3: TGCGCCAGCAGCCAAGATAGTTGGAGCAATCAGCCCCAGCATTTT.